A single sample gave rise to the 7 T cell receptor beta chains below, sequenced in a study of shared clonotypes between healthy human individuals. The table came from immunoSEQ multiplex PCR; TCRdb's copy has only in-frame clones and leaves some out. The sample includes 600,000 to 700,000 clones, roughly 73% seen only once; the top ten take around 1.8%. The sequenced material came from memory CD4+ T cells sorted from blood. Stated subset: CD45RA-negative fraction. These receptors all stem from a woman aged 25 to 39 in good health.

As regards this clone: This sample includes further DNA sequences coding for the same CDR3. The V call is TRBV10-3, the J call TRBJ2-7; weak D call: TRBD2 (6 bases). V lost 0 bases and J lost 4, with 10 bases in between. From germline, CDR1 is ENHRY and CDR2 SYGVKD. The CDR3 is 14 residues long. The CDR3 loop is CAISESVRGYEQYF. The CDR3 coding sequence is TGTGCCATCAGTGAGTCGGTACGGGGGTACGAGCAGTACTTC.

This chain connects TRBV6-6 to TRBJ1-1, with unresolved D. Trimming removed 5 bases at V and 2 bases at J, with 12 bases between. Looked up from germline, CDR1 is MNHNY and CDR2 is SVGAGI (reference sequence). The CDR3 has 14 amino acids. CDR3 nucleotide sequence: TGTGCCAGCAGTCCGTTGAGACAAAACACTGAAGCTTTCTTT. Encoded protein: CASSPLRQNTEAFF.

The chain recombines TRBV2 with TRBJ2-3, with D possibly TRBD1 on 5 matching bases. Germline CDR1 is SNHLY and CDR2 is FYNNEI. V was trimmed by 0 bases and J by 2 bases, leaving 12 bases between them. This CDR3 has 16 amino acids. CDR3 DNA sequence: TGTGCCAGCAGTGAAGCCACAGGCGCGATCACAGATACGCAGTATTTT. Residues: CASSEATGAITDTQYF.

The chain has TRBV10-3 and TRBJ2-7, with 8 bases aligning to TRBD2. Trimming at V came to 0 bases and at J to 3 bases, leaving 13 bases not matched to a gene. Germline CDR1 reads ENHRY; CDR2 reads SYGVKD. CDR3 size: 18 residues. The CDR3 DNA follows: TGTGCCATCAGTGAGTCGGGTCGGGGGGCGGCGGGAGGCTACGAGCAGTACTTC. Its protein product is CAISESGRGAAGGYEQYF.

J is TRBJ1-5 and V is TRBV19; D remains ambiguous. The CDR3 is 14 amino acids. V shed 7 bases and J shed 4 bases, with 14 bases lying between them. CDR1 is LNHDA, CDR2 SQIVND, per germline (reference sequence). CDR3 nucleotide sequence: TGTGCCAGTACCTTAAATCCCGGTAATCAGCCCCAGCATTTT. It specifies CASTLNPGNQPQHF. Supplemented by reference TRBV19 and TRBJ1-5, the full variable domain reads DGGITQSPKYLFRKEGQNVTLSCEQNLNHDAMYWYRQDPGQGLRLIYYSQIVNDFQKGDIAEGYSVSREKKESFPLTVTSAQKNPTAFYLCASTLNPGNQPQHFGDGTRLSIL.

DNA for the CDR3: TGTGCCAGTACCGGACTCAAAGACCGCGGCTACACCTTC. Protein: CASTGLKDRGYTF. The V call is TRBV19, the J call TRBJ1-2; D unclear. Germline-derived CDR1 and CDR2 are LNHDA and SQIVND (reference sequence). The V end was cut by 7 bases, the J end by 8 bases, with 17 bases between. CDR3 length: 13 amino acids.

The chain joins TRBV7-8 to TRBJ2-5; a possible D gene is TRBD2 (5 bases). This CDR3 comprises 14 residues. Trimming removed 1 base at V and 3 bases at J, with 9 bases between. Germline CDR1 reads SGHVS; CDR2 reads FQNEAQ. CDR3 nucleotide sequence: TGTGCCAGCAGCTTAGATGACGGGGAAGAGACCCAGTACTTC. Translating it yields CASSLDDGEETQYF.